This T cell receptor (beta chain) is drawn from a study of blood T cell repertoires in COVID-19. In the study overall: Sources were T cells, B-cell-depleted T cells, or PBMCs; the material itself was cDNA or gDNA.

The table came from immunoSEQ multiplex PCR; TCRdb's copy has only in-frame clones and leaves some out. This sample has over 50,000 clones, with about 85% found just once. Germline V gene data show CDR1 as LNHDA and CDR2 as SQIVND (reference sequence). The CDR3 has 13 amino acids. The germline V and J ends were trimmed by 4 bases and 2 bases, with 8 bases remaining between them. The V gene is TRBV19, the J gene TRBJ2-5, with D possibly matching TRBD1 (6 bases). The sample comprised peripheral blood. The clonotype originates from a human donor in a cohort sampled during active COVID-19. The CDR3 protein is CASSKQGQETQYF. Written as DNA, the CDR3 is TGTGCCAGTAGTAAACAGGGACAAGAGACCCAGTACTTC.